Following are 19 T cell receptor beta chains from one sample sequenced in a study of blood T cell repertoires in COVID-19. The protocol was immunoSEQ multiplex PCR, while the TCRdb copy is restricted to in-frame clones and leaves out a portion. The sample shows about 74,000 clones, 91% of them seen only once. Material: peripheral blood. Every receptor here comes from a woman aged 55-70 years with active COVID-19.

This clone was recorded a few times. The chain is built from TRBV5-6 and TRBJ2-1; 10 nucleotides align to TRBD2. V gave up 3 bases and J gave up 6 bases; unmatched junction bases: 6. The CDR3 totals 15 residues. In germline, CDR1 is SGHDT, CDR2 YYEEEE. CDR3 DNA sequence: TGTGCCAGCAGCTACCTAGCGGGAGCTTCCAATGAGCAGTTCTTC. As protein: CASSYLAGASNEQFF.

The rearrangement uses TRBV7-2 and TRBJ1-5; a weak D match, TRBD1 (5 bases). Trimming removed 2 bases from V and 1 base from J, with 15 bases in between. The CDR3 runs 17 residues. The V gene's germline CDR1 is SGHTA and CDR2 FQGNSA. CDR3: CASSLNVRVTSNQPQHF. The DNA for the CDR3 is TGTGCCAGCAGCTTAAACGTCAGGGTTACGAGCAATCAGCCCCAGCATTTT.

CDR3 loop: CASSFRIRGGPHNEQFF. The CDR3 region has the DNA TGTGCCAGCAGTTTTAGAATCCGGGGGGGCCCTCACAATGAGCAGTTCTTC. This rearrangement joins TRBV27 to TRBJ2-1; 8 nucleotides align to TRBD2. The CDR3 sequence is 17 residues long. Germline V gene lookup returns CDR1 MNHEY and CDR2 SMNVEV (reference sequence). The J segment lost 5 bases and the V segment lost 3 bases, leaving 12 bases of the junction unmatched.

V and J are TRBV25-1 and TRBJ1-2; D remains ambiguous. Germline loops: CDR1 MGHDK, CDR2 SYGVNS. The V end lost 4 bases, the J end lost 7 bases, and 13 bases lay between the germline ends. CDR3 length: 13 residues. For the CDR3, the DNA is TGTGCCAGCAGTGGTCAGAGGCCCCTTGGCTACACCTTC. Amino acids: CASSGQRPLGYTF.

The rearrangement links TRBV3-1 (or the pseudogene TRBV3-2) to TRBJ2-5; TRBD2 is a possible D gene (6 bases). CDR3 size: 21 residues. V was pared by 3 bases and J by 2 bases, with 31 bases between. Germline V gives CDR1 LGHDT, CDR2 YNNKEL (reference sequence). The CDR3 spells CASSQGSRGYVFRPGQETQYF. CDR3 DNA sequence: TGTGCCAGCAGCCAGGGTAGCCGGGGGTATGTGTTCCGGCCGGGTCAAGAGACCCAGTACTTC.

This clone showed up just once. The gene calls are TRBV20-1 and TRBJ2-5; D ambiguous. The germline V gene has CDR1 DFQATT and CDR2 SNEGSKA (reference sequence). Trimming removed 1 base at V and 5 bases at J, with 5 bases between. This CDR3 comprises 11 residues. In DNA form, the CDR3 reads TGCAGTGCTAGAGGGCGGGAGACCCAGTACTTC. Protein sequence: CSARGRETQYF.

This chain uses TRBV9 with TRBJ1-6, with 7 bases matching TRBD1. This CDR3 comprises 16 residues. Germline V gene lookup returns CDR1 SGDLS and CDR2 YYNGEE. V lost 3 bases to trimming and J lost 10 bases; unmatched junction nucleotides: 13. Here the CDR3 reads CASSEGASPVGSPLHF. CDR3 DNA: TGTGCCAGCAGCGAGGGGGCCTCACCGGTCGGATCACCCCTCCACTTT.

The V and J genes are TRBV6-1 and TRBJ2-5; the D gene is possibly TRBD2 (5 bases). The V end was cut by 0 bases, the J end by 1 base, with 9 bases between. The CDR3 runs 15 residues. The germline CDR1 and CDR2 sequences are MNHNS and SASEGT. The CDR3 coding sequence is TGTGCCAGCAGTGAAGCGCGGGCAGTCCAAGAGACCCAGTACTTC. It encodes CASSEARAVQETQYF.

V usage is TRBV2 and J usage is TRBJ2-1; D perhaps matches TRBD1 (6 bases). This CDR3 is 16 amino acids long. The germline V gene has CDR1 SNHLY and CDR2 FYNNEI. V shed 1 base and J shed 7 bases, with 17 bases lying between them. For the CDR3, the DNA is TGTGCCAGCAGTGAAGTTAGGGGGAGTGAGTGGAATGAGCAGTTCTTC. It is translated as CASSEVRGSEWNEQFF.

The chain combines TRBV5-6 with TRBJ2-6; possibly TRBD1 for D (6 bases). The germline CDR1 and CDR2 sequences are SGHDT and YYEEEE. The CDR3 extends over 16 amino acids. V was cut by 0 bases and J by 0 bases, with 7 bases left in between. CDR3 in DNA: TGTGCCAGCAGCTTGGGGACAGCCTCTGGGGCCAACGTCCTGACTTTC. Amino acids: CASSLGTASGANVLTF.

In its sample, this clone was seen once. This chain uses TRBV6-5 with TRBJ2-7; 8 nucleotides agree with TRBD1. The CDR3 is made up of 15 amino acids. CDR1 and CDR2 (germline): MNHEY, SVGAGI. Trimming at V came to 2 bases and at J to 9 bases, leaving 12 bases not matched to a gene. The CDR3, as DNA: TGTGCCAGCAGTTACCTTGGTTCCCGGGGGACAGGGCAGTACTTC. This encodes CASSYLGSRGTGQYF.

This clone was observed once. The chain is built from TRBV6-5 and TRBJ1-5, with 7 bases aligning to TRBD1. The CDR3 consists of 13 residues. Germline V gene lookup returns CDR1 MNHEY and CDR2 SVGAGI. V was pared by 7 bases and J by 5 bases, with 5 bases of the junction left unmatched. Here the CDR3 reads CASKTGLDQPQHF. In DNA form, the CDR3 reads TGTGCCAGCAAGACAGGGTTAGATCAGCCCCAGCATTTT.

The chain uses TRBV2 and TRBJ2-5; perhaps TRBD1 as D (5 bases). The CDR3 has 15 residues. CDR1 is SNHLY, CDR2 FYNNEI, per germline. V lost 7 bases, J lost 2 bases, and 17 bases lay in between. The CDR3 region is CASITMGPGQETQYF. CDR3 bases: TGTGCCAGCATCACCATGGGCCCAGGGCAAGAGACCCAGTACTTC.

This clone was detected only once. V gene TRBV7-9 combines with J gene TRBJ2-1; TRBD2 aligns across 11 bases. J was trimmed by 7 bases and V by 2 bases; bases with no gene match: 1. This CDR3 region has 14 residues. The germline V gene has CDR1 SEHNR and CDR2 FQNEAQ (reference sequence). CDR3 residues: CASSLWTSGNEQFF. The DNA of the CDR3 is TGTGCCAGCAGCTTATGGACTAGCGGGAATGAGCAGTTCTTC. Based on the CDR3 plus reference TRBV7-9 and TRBJ2-1, the full variable domain is DTGVSQNPRHKITKRGQNVTFRCDPISEHNRLYWYRQTLGQGPEFLTYFQNEAQLEKSRLLSDRFSAERPKGSFSTLEIQRTEQGDSAMYLCASSLWTSGNEQFFGPGTRLTVL.

This clone appeared once. The chain recombines TRBV5-1 with TRBJ2-3; 10 positions agree with TRBD2. J was trimmed by 6 bases and V by 0 bases; bases with no gene match: 7. The germline CDR1 and CDR2 sequences are SGHRS and YFSETQ. The CDR3 has 16 residues. The CDR3 sequence is CASSLGAGGPWDTQYF. CDR3 bases: TGCGCCAGCAGCTTGGGAGCGGGAGGGCCTTGGGATACGCAGTATTTT.

The chain couples TRBV25-1 to TRBJ1-1; TRBD1 matches at 7 bases. Germline CDR1 MGHDK, CDR2 SYGVNS. After removal of 6 bases from V and 4 bases from J, the junction contained 11 bases not matched to a gene. This CDR3 contains 15 residues. The CDR3 protein is CASRYVQGLGTEAFF. CDR3 in DNA: TGTGCCAGCAGATACGTACAGGGGTTGGGCACTGAAGCTTTCTTT.

This sequence joins TRBV19 and TRBJ1-2; 7 positions match TRBD1. The CDR3 contains 12 residues. CDR1 and CDR2 (germline): LNHDA, SQIVND (reference sequence). With V trimmed by 5 bases and J by 4 bases, 1 base remained unmatched. The CDR3 is CASSDRVYGYTF. In DNA form, the CDR3 reads TGTGCCAGTAGTGACAGGGTCTATGGCTACACCTTC. The full variable domain, with the rest looked up from reference TRBV19 and TRBJ1-2, is DGGITQSPKYLFRKEGQNVTLSCEQNLNHDAMYWYRQDPGQGLRLIYYSQIVNDFQKGDIAEGYSVSREKKESFPLTVTSAQKNPTAFYLCASSDRVYGYTFGSGTRLTVV.

The rearrangement links TRBV6-5 to TRBJ2-3; 9 nucleotides align to TRBD1. Germline V CDR1 and CDR2: MNHEY, SVGAGI. This CDR3 is 14 amino acids long. The junction had 5 bases not matched to a gene; V was cut back by 8 bases and J by 2 bases. Written as DNA, the CDR3 is TGTGCCAGCTGGGACAGGGAAAACACAGATACGCAGTATTTT. Encoded protein: CASWDRENTDTQYF.

The sample holds one count of this clone. V gene TRBV10-3 combines with J gene TRBJ1-1, with D unresolved. Germline-derived CDR1 and CDR2 are ENHRY and SYGVKD. V shed 4 bases and J shed 0 bases, with 12 bases lying between them. The CDR3 extends over 15 amino acids. CDR3 nucleotides: TGTGCCATCAGTGCCCCGGGGTCGATGAACACTGAAGCTTTCTTT. Translation gives CAISAPGSMNTEAFF.